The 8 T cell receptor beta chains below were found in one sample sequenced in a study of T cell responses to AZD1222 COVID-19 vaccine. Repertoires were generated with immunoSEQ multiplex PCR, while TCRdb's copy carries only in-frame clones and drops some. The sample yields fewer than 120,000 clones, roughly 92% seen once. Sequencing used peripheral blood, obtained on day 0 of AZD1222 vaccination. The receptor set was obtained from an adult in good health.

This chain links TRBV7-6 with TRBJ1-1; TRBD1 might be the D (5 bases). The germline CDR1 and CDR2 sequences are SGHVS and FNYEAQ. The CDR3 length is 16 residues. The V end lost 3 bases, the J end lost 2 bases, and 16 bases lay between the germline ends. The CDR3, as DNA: TGTGCCAGCAGCTTGGGACCGGGTTCGGGAAACACTGAAGCTTTCTTT. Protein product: CASSLGPGSGNTEAFF.

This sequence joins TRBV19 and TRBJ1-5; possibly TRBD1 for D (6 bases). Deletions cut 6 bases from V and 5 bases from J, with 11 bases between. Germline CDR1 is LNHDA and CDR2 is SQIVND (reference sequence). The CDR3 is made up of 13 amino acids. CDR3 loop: CASSRQEYQPQHF. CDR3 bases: TGTGCCAGTAGCCGACAGGAATATCAGCCCCAGCATTTT. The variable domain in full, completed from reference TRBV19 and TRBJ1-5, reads DGGITQSPKYLFRKEGQNVTLSCEQNLNHDAMYWYRQDPGQGLRLIYYSQIVNDFQKGDIAEGYSVSREKKESFPLTVTSAQKNPTAFYLCASSRQEYQPQHFGDGTRLSIL.

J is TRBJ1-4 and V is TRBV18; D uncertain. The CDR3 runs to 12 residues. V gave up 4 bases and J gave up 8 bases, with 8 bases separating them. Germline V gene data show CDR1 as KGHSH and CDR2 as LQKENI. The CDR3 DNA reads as TGTGCCAGCTCACGGGAAGGCGAAAAACTGTTTTTT. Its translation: CASSREGEKLFF.

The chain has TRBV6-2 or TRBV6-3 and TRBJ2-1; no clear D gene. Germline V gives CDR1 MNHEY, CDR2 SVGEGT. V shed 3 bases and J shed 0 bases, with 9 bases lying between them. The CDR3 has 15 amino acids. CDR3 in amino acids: CASSYLQSSYNEQFF. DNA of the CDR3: TGTGCCAGCAGTTATCTCCAGTCCTCCTACAATGAGCAGTTCTTC.

CDR3 in DNA: TGTGCCAGCAGCTCGACTTCGGGGGTGGGCCAGCCCCAGCATTTT. This sequence encodes CASSSTSGVGQPQHF. V usage is TRBV7-2 and J usage is TRBJ1-5, with D tentatively TRBD1 (5 bases). V lost 4 bases and J 7 bases, leaving 17 bases between the germline ends. Germline V lookup: CDR1 SGHTA, CDR2 FQGNSA. This CDR3 spans 15 amino acids.

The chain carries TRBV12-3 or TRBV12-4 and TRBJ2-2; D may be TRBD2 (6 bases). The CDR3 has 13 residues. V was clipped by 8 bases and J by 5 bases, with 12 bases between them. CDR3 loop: CASLGEETGELFF. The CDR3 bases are TGTGCCAGCCTCGGGGAGGAGACCGGGGAGCTGTTTTTT.

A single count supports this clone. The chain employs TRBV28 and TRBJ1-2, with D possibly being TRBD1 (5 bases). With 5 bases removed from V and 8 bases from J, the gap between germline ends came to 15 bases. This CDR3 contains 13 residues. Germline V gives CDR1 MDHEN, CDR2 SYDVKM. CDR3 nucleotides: TGTGCCAGCAGTATCGACAGTTCGAGGGGCTACACCTTC. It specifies CASSIDSSRGYTF.

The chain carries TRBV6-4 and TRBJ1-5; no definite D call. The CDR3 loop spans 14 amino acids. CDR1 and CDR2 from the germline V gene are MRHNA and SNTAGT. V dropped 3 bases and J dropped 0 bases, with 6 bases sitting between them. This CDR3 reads CASSEQYSNQPQHF. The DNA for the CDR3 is TGTGCCAGCAGTGAACAATATAGCAATCAGCCCCAGCATTTT.